One and the same sample provided the 22 T cell receptor beta chains below, sequenced in a study of control samples from healthy donors and cancer patients. TCRdb's table, derived via immunoSEQ multiplex PCR, lists solely in-frame clones and lacks some. The data hold 51,000 or so clones, with over 70% observed a single time. Specimen: blood. These receptors were obtained from a man in his 70s in good health.

The chain uses TRBV3-1 (or the pseudogene TRBV3-2) and TRBJ1-5; 11 bases are shared with TRBD1. The trim removed 4 bases at V and 4 bases at J, leaving 6 bases unmatched. The CDR3 contains 16 residues. Germline values: CDR1 LGHDT, CDR2 YNNKEL (reference sequence). CDR3 coding DNA: TGTGCCAGCAGCCCAACCGGGACAGGGGGAAATCAGCCCCAGCATTTT. Its protein product is CASSPTGTGGNQPQHF.

The rearrangement uses TRBV19 and TRBJ1-6, with TRBD1 matching 10 bases. Per the germline V gene, CDR1 is LNHDA and CDR2 is SQIVND (reference sequence). The V segment lost 5 bases and the J segment 6 bases; nucleotides outside the gene matches: 4. The CDR3 runs 15 residues. This CDR3 reads CASSSGTGVNSPLHF. The CDR3 nucleotides read TGTGCCAGTAGTTCCGGGACAGGGGTTAATTCACCCCTCCACTTT.

V is TRBV6-2 or TRBV6-3 and J is TRBJ1-2; no clear D gene. Germline values: CDR1 MNHEY, CDR2 SVGEGT. V lost 2 bases to trimming and J lost 4 bases, with 8 bases between them. The CDR3 sequence is 13 residues long. The CDR3 sequence is CASSYVEAYGYTF. The CDR3, as DNA: TGTGCCAGCAGTTACGTTGAGGCCTATGGCTACACCTTC.

This rearrangement joins TRBV5-8 to TRBJ1-3, with D maybe TRBD1 (5 bases). Germline CDR1 is SGHTS and CDR2 is YDEGEE. This CDR3 is built from 17 residues. V was trimmed by 0 bases and J by 4 bases, leaving 17 bases between them. CDR3 residues: CASSLEKGSTTGNTIYF. In nucleotides, the CDR3 is TGTGCCAGCAGCTTGGAGAAGGGGTCTACAACGGGAAACACCATATATTTT.

The rearrangement links TRBV27 to TRBJ2-5; D gene uncertain. CDR1 and CDR2 from the germline V gene are MNHEY and SMNVEV (reference sequence). CDR3 length: 14 residues. Trimming removed 2 bases at V and 5 bases at J, with 12 bases between. CDR3 coding DNA: TGTGCCAGCAGTTTACGCCTAGGGCGGGAGACCCAGTACTTC. Translating gives CASSLRLGRETQYF.

This clone was counted a single time. This sample also contains other DNA sequences that code for the same CDR3. The V gene is TRBV6-6, the J gene TRBJ2-7; 7 positions agree with TRBD1. The CDR3 covers 14 residues. Trimming took 4 bases from V and 3 from J; bases not matched to a gene: 6. Germline CDR1 MNHNY, CDR2 SVGAGI (reference sequence). The CDR3 protein is CASSSPGTDYEQYF. As DNA, the CDR3 is TGTGCCAGCAGTTCTCCCGGGACAGACTACGAGCAGTACTTC.

This chain joins TRBV5-6 and TRBJ1-1, with D unclear. Germline-derived CDR1 and CDR2 are SGHDT and YYEEEE. V lost 4 bases and J 10 bases, leaving 11 bases between the germline ends. The CDR3 length is 11 residues. In DNA form, the CDR3 reads TGTGCCAGCAGCCGCCGTTCTGGAGCTTTCTTT. It encodes CASSRRSGAFF.

The rearrangement uses TRBV6-6 and TRBJ2-7; possibly TRBD1 for D (6 bases). CDR3 length equals 12 residues. The germline gives CDR1 MNHNY, CDR2 SVGAGI (reference sequence). The V end lost 10 bases, the J end lost 7 bases, and 17 bases lay between the germline ends. The CDR3 DNA reads TGTGCCACCTCGACAGGACCAGCTGAGCAGTACTTC. Translating it yields CATSTGPAEQYF.

This chain connects TRBV5-1 to TRBJ2-2, with TRBD1 matching 8 bases. CDR3 length: 15 residues. Germline CDR1 reads SGHRS; CDR2 reads YFSETQ. The trim removed 4 bases at V and 6 bases at J, leaving 8 bases unmatched. The CDR3 sequence: CASSPGTGKPGELFF. In DNA, the CDR3 is TGCGCCAGCAGCCCGGGGACAGGCAAGCCCGGGGAGCTGTTTTTT.

The chain recombines TRBV12-3 or TRBV12-4 with TRBJ1-2; possibly TRBD1 for D (6 bases). The CDR3 totals 13 residues. V shed 5 bases and J shed 4 bases, with 11 bases lying between them. The CDR3 is CASSPTGIYGYTF. CDR3 coding DNA: TGTGCCAGCAGTCCCACAGGGATCTATGGCTACACCTTC.

The chain recombines TRBV6-1 with TRBJ1-5; D call uncertain. V shed 2 bases and J shed 12 bases, with 14 bases lying between them. This CDR3 has 13 amino acids. Germline V CDR1 and CDR2: MNHNS, SASEGT. The CDR3 coding sequence is TGTGCCAGCAGTGAATCCGGGCCGTACAACCAGCATTTT. It codes for CASSESGPYNQHF.

The rearrangement uses TRBV3-1 (or the pseudogene TRBV3-2) and TRBJ2-3; 8 nucleotides agree with TRBD2. CDR3 length: 14 amino acids. V gave up 4 bases and J gave up 9 bases; unmatched junction bases: 9. Germline CDR1 and CDR2: LGHDT and YNNKEL (reference sequence). CDR3 region: CASSPRVAGNTQYF. Written as DNA, the CDR3 is TGTGCCAGCAGCCCTCGGGTAGCGGGAAACACGCAGTATTTT.

This rearrangement joins TRBV2 to TRBJ2-7, with a tentative D call TRBD1 (6 bases). From germline, CDR1 is SNHLY and CDR2 FYNNEI. Between the trimmed V and J ends, which lost 5 bases and 0 bases, there was a span of 8 bases. The CDR3 is 13 residues long. The chain's CDR3 is CASSRDISYEQYF. The CDR3 DNA reads TGTGCCAGCAGTCGGGACATCTCCTACGAGCAGTACTTC.

V gene TRBV11-3 combines with J gene TRBJ1-2; D ambiguous. The V end was cut by 5 bases, the J end by 1 base, with 17 bases between. The CDR3 covers 16 residues. The germline CDR1 and CDR2 sequences are SGHNT and YENEEA. The CDR3 DNA is TGTGCCAGCAGCATCGAAGGGTCCGCCCTTAACTATGGCTACACCTTC. It yields the protein CASSIEGSALNYGYTF.

The rearrangement uses TRBV12-3 or TRBV12-4 and TRBJ1-1; no clear D. The CDR3 spans 13 residues. V was pared by 5 bases and J by 10 bases, with 17 bases between. The CDR3 sequence is CASSLGRMFAAFF. The DNA of the CDR3 is TGTGCCAGCAGTCTAGGCCGAATGTTCGCAGCTTTCTTT.

This chain joins TRBV2 and TRBJ1-4, with D unclear. The V gene lost 5 bases and the J gene lost 4 bases, with 8 bases spanning the gap. CDR3 length: 13 residues. Germline lookup yields CDR1 SNHLY and CDR2 FYNNEI. CDR3 residues: CASSRTGNEKLFF. Written as DNA, the CDR3 is TGTGCCAGCAGTAGGACGGGTAATGAAAAACTGTTTTTT. The full variable domain, with the rest looked up from reference TRBV2 and TRBJ1-4, is EPEVTQTPSHQVTQMGQEVILRCVPISNHLYFYWYRQILGQKVEFLVSFYNNEISEKSEIFDDQFSVERPDGSNFTLKIRSTKLEDSAMYFCASSRTGNEKLFFGSGTQLSVL.

V usage is TRBV6-6 and J usage is TRBJ1-1; 10 nucleotides match TRBD1. Trimming cost V 0 bases and J 9 bases; bases outside gene matches: 10. This CDR3 is built from 16 residues. Germline V gives CDR1 MNHNY, CDR2 SVGAGI (reference sequence). The CDR3 region is CASSYSAGTGVEKAFF. Written as DNA, the CDR3 is TGTGCCAGCAGTTACTCTGCCGGGACAGGGGTAGAGAAAGCTTTCTTT.

J is TRBJ2-5 and V is TRBV24-1, with D hard to call. CDR1 is KGHDR, CDR2 SFDVKD, per germline. The CDR3 length is 12 residues. Trimming left V 0 bases short and J 5 bases short, with 3 bases between. This CDR3 reads CATSDLTETQYF. For the CDR3, the DNA is TGTGCCACCAGTGATTTGACGGAGACCCAGTACTTC.

This rearrangement joins TRBV28 to TRBJ2-4, with 9 bases fitting TRBD1. Trimming at V came to 5 bases and at J to 8 bases, leaving 13 bases not matched to a gene. This CDR3 is 16 amino acids long. From germline, CDR1 is MDHEN and CDR2 SYDVKM. Written as DNA, the CDR3 is TGTGCCAGCAGTCGGGCCCGGACAGGGGACGGGTACATTCAGTACTTC. Translation: CASSRARTGDGYIQYF.

The rearrangement uses TRBV5-4 and TRBJ2-2; D perhaps matches TRBD2 (6 bases). Between the trimmed V and J ends, which lost 0 bases and 11 bases, there was a span of 11 bases. The germline V gene has CDR1 SGHNT and CDR2 YYREEE (reference sequence). CDR3 length: 13 residues. CDR3 protein: CASSLAGGTELFF. The CDR3 DNA sequence: TGTGCCAGCAGCTTGGCAGGAGGGACCGAGCTGTTTTTT.

J is TRBJ2-5 and V is TRBV3-1 (or the pseudogene TRBV3-2); D is perhaps TRBD2 (6 bases). The germline CDR1 and CDR2 sequences are LGHDT and YNNKEL (reference sequence). V was cut by 7 bases and J by 9 bases, with 24 bases left in between. CDR3 size: 15 residues. DNA for the CDR3: TGTGCCAGCAACCCGGGGACTTCCGGCGGGTGGGCCCAGTACTTC. It translates to CASNPGTSGGWAQYF.

This clone was observed a single time. V is TRBV11-2 and J is TRBJ2-3; D is unresolved. V was pared by 2 bases and J by 0 bases, with 12 bases between. Germline V CDR1 and CDR2: SGHAT, FQNNGV. There are 16 residues in the CDR3. CDR3 sequence: CASSLNLALSTDTQYF. The CDR3 bases are TGTGCCAGCAGCTTAAACTTAGCCTTAAGCACAGATACGCAGTATTTT.